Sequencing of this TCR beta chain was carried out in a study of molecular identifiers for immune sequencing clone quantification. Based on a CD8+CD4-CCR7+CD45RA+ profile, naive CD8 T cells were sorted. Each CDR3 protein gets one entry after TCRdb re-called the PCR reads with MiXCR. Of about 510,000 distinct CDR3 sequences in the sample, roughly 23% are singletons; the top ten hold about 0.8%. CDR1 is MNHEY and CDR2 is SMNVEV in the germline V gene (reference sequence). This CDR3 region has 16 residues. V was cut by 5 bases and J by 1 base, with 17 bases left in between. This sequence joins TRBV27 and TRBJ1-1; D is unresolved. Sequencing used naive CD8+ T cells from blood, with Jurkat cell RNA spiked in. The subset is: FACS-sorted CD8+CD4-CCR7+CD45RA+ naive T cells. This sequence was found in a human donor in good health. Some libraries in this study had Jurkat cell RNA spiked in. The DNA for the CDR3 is TGTGCCAGCAGTAGATGGACGGGATCGGGGAACACTGAAGCTTTCTTT. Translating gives CASSRWTGSGNTEAFF.